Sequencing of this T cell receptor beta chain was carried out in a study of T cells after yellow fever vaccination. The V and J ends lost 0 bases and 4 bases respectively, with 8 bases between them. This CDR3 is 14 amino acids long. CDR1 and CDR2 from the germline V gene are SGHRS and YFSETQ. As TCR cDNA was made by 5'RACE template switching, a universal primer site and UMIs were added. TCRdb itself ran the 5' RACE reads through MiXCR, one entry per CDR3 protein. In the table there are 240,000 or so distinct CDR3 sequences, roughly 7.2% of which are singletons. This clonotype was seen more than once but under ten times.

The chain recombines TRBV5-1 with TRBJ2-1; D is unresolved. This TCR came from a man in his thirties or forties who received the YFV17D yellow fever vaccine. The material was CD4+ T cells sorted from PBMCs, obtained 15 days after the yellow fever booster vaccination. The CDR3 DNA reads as TGCGCCAGCAGCTTGGTCCTCGGGTACAATGAGCAGTTCTTC. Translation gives CASSLVLGYNEQFF.